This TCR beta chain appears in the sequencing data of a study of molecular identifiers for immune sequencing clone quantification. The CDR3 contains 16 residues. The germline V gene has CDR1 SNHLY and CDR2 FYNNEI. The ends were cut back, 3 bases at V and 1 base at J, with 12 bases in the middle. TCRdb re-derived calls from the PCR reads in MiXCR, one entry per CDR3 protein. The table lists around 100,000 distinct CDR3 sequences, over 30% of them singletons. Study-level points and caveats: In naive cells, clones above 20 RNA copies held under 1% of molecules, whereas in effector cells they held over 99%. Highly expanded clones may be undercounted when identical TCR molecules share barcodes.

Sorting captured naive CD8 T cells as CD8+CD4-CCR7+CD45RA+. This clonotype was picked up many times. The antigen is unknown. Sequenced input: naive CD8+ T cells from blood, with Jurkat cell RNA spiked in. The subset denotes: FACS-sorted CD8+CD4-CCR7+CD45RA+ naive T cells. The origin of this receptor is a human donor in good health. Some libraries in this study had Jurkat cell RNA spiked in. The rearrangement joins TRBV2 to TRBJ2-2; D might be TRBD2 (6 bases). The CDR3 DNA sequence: TGTGCCAGCAGTGAGGGAGGCTGGGGGAACACCGGGGAGCTGTTTTTT. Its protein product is CASSEGGWGNTGELFF.